Sequencing of this TCR beta chain was carried out in a study of T cells in Graves' hyperthyroidism and ophthalmopathy. General study results and limits: In simple terms, a model built on 13 V-J features told ophthalmopathy apart from stable hyperthyroidism. Prediction of ophthalmopathy progression came a median approximately 7 months pre-onset.

The PBMCs had their origin in roughly 9.4 ml of fresh peripheral blood. From germline, CDR1 is SGHNT and CDR2 YENEEA. V was shortened by 2 bases and J by 1 base, with 13 bases between the two germline ends. The CDR3 has 16 residues. Regions amplified from RNA transcripts were the TCR beta CDR3 regions. First-round RT-PCR targeting the TCR CDR3 was performed with the HTBI primer set. TCRdb called the multiplex PCR reads again in MiXCR, with one record for every CDR3 protein. This table holds about 300,000 distinct CDR3 sequences, around 20% found once. This clonotype was counted ten times or more. Its antigen is undetermined.

Input material: blood. The clonotype comes from a man aged 50 to 60 with Graves' ophthalmopathy. This chain joins TRBV11-3 and TRBJ2-3, with a weak D call TRBD1 (5 bases). The CDR3 reads CASSLSGATGTDTQYF. CDR3 bases: TGTGCCAGCAGCTTAAGTGGGGCCACTGGCACAGATACGCAGTATTTT.